Below, 19 T cell receptor beta chains from the same sample are listed, as sequenced in a study of T cells in Graves' hyperthyroidism and ophthalmopathy (dated by TCRdb to 2018 to 2020). Receptor libraries were prepared by multiplex PCR. The reads were generated on an Illumina HiSeq 2000. The TCR beta CDR3 regions were amplified from RNA transcripts. A first-round RT-PCR of the TCR CDR3 used the HTBI primer set with the Qiagen OneStep RT-PCR kit. TCRdb's own reprocessing of the public reads used fastp at Q25 and MiXCR and kept productive beta chains. Entries that share a CDR3 protein sequence are merged under the most common genes and DNA. This sample gives about 720,000 distinct CDR3 sequences in total; about 17% of them show up just once. Approximately 15% of the sample goes to the ten largest clones. The sample consisted of blood. The receptors originated from a woman aged 50 to 65 with Graves' hyperthyroidism that later progressed to Graves' ophthalmopathy.

This clonotype was counted between two and nine times. V usage is TRBV30 and J usage is TRBJ1-1; TRBD1 agrees at 9 bases. Per germline, CDR1 GTSNPN and CDR2 SVGIG (reference sequence). CDR3 length: 16 amino acids. V gave up 2 bases and J gave up 11 bases; unmatched junction bases: 18. The CDR3 bases are TGTGCCTGGAGTCAGAAGTTGGACAGGGGACGAGACGAGGCTTTCTTT. Its protein product is CAWSQKLDRGRDEAFF.

This clonotype appeared a few times. V and J are TRBV5-5 and TRBJ2-1; 10 positions match TRBD1. The CDR3 is 16 amino acids. CDR1 and CDR2 (germline): SGHKS, YYEKEE (reference sequence). V was clipped by 4 bases and J by 4 bases; unmatched bases: 8. The CDR3: CASSLLGQGLYNEQFF. As DNA, the CDR3 is TGTGCCAGCAGCCTACTGGGACAGGGGCTTTACAATGAGCAGTTCTTC.

This chain links TRBV12-3 or TRBV12-4 with TRBJ2-1; D is perhaps TRBD2 (6 bases). The CDR3 is 15 residues long. The V and J ends lost 2 bases and 4 bases respectively, with 12 bases between them. CDR3 region: CASSLKGGKYNEQFF. The CDR3, as DNA: TGTGCCAGCAGTTTAAAGGGAGGAAAATACAATGAGCAGTTCTTC.

The chain joins TRBV10-3 to TRBJ1-5, with D possibly TRBD1 on 6 matching bases. Trimming left V 6 bases short and J 7 bases short, with 16 bases between. The CDR3 loop spans 14 amino acids. The germline V gene has CDR1 ENHRY and CDR2 SYGVKD. The CDR3 DNA reads TGTGCCATCAGGGAGAGTTCAGGGGACCAGCCCCAGCATTTT. Translation: CAIRESSGDQPQHF.

This chain connects TRBV20-1 to TRBJ1-2, with TRBD1 matching 9 bases. Trimming removed 6 bases from V and 1 base from J; junction bases left unmatched: 12. Germline CDR1 DFQATT, CDR2 SNEGSKA (reference sequence). This CDR3 is built from 16 residues. CDR3: CSATTGGAQLNYGYTF. CDR3 bases: TGCAGTGCCACTACAGGGGGCGCGCAGCTTAACTATGGCTACACCTTC.

This chain joins TRBV3-1 and TRBJ1-2, with D maybe TRBD1 (6 bases). Germline CDR1 is LGHDT and CDR2 is YNNKEL (reference sequence). This CDR3 has 19 residues. The V gene lost 0 bases and the J gene lost 3 bases, with 23 bases spanning the gap. The CDR3 loop is CASSQDLRAGLTGHYGYTF. In DNA form, the CDR3 reads TGTGCCAGCAGCCAAGATCTGCGCGCGGGTTTGACAGGCCACTATGGCTACACCTTC.

This clonotype was seen ten or more times. J is TRBJ2-3 and V is TRBV7-9, with D perhaps TRBD1 (6 bases). The CDR3 is 15 amino acids. The germline V and J ends were trimmed by 5 bases and 0 bases, with 12 bases remaining between them. In germline, CDR1 is SEHNR, CDR2 FQNEAQ (reference sequence). In DNA, the CDR3 is TGTGCCAGCAGCCAGACAGGTGCAAGCACAGATACGCAGTATTTT. It translates to CASSQTGASTDTQYF.

This clonotype was counted at least ten times. The genes are TRBV18 and TRBJ1-1; 7 bases align to TRBD1. CDR1 and CDR2 (germline): KGHSH, LQKENI. The CDR3 consists of 13 residues. Unmatched junction bases numbered 6, after V lost 8 bases and J lost 3 bases. The CDR3 loop reads CASHRGRDTEAFF. CDR3 in DNA: TGTGCCAGCCACAGGGGTCGGGACACTGAAGCTTTCTTT.

This clonotype was recorded many times. This chain links TRBV3-1 with TRBJ1-1; possible D gene TRBD1, 5 bases. The V and J ends lost 6 bases and 5 bases respectively, with 16 bases between them. The CDR3 is 14 residues long. Per the germline V gene, CDR1 is LGHDT and CDR2 is YNNKEL (reference sequence). The CDR3 DNA sequence: TGTGCCAGCAGGTACAGAGGGGCTAATACTGAAGCTTTCTTT. Its translation: CASRYRGANTEAFF. Using reference TRBV3-1 and TRBJ1-1 for the parts outside the CDR3, the full variable domain is DTAVSQTPKYLVTQMGNDKSIKCEQNLGHDTMYWYKQDSKKFLKIMFSYNNKELIINETVPNRFSPKSPDKAHLNLHINSLELGDSAVYFCASRYRGANTEAFFGQGTRLTVV.

The V and J genes are TRBV6-1 and TRBJ2-3; 7 nucleotides agree with TRBD1. From germline, CDR1 is MNHNS and CDR2 SASEGT. V was pared by 5 bases and J by 1 base, with 9 bases of the junction left unmatched. CDR3 length: 16 amino acids. The CDR3 sequence: CASSTRQGRGTDTQYF. CDR3 nucleotide sequence: TGTGCCAGCAGTACCCGACAGGGAAGGGGCACAGATACGCAGTATTTT.

Many counts were recorded for this clonotype. The V gene is TRBV27, the J gene TRBJ2-3; D may be TRBD1 or TRBD2 (6 bases each). This CDR3 is built from 15 residues. Germline CDR1 reads MNHEY; CDR2 reads SMNVEV (reference sequence). V dropped 10 bases and J dropped 2 bases, with 19 bases sitting between them. CDR3 sequence reads: CATRGGHLYTDTQYF. CDR3 bases: TGTGCCACGAGAGGGGGGCACCTCTACACAGATACGCAGTATTTT.

This clonotype turned up a few times. The genes are TRBV27 and TRBJ1-2; D uncertain. Looked up from germline, CDR1 is MNHEY and CDR2 is SMNVEV (reference sequence). Trimming cost V 8 bases and J 8 bases, with 24 bases left between them. The length of the CDR3 is 15 residues. CDR3 in amino acids: CASAHREGLTLGYTF. As DNA, the CDR3 is TGTGCCAGCGCCCACCGGGAGGGTCTCACTTTAGGCTACACCTTC.

J is TRBJ1-1 and V is TRBV7-9; 8 bases map to TRBD1. This CDR3 spans 16 amino acids. The V segment lost 8 bases and the J segment 7 bases; nucleotides outside the gene matches: 18. CDR1 is SEHNR, CDR2 FQNEAQ, per germline (reference sequence). Written as DNA, the CDR3 is TGTGCCAGCTATCTTAAAGGACAGGGCCTACTCGGTGAAGCTTTCTTT. Encoded protein: CASYLKGQGLLGEAFF.

This clonotype was detected ten times or more. The junction shows a germline mismatch at one end, possibly a read error. The chain recombines TRBV7-7 with TRBJ2-5, with TRBD2 identical over 9 bases. There are 15 residues in the CDR3. Looked up from germline, CDR1 is SSHAT and CDR2 is FNYEAQ (reference sequence). The CDR3 bases are TGTGCTAGCAGCTTAGGCGCGGGGGGGGCAGAGACCCAGTACTTC. Residues: CASSLGAGGAETQYF.

In this sample, this clonotype turned up a few times. V is TRBV11-2 and J is TRBJ2-1; D is unclear. The CDR3 length is 14 residues. The V gene's germline CDR1 is SGHAT and CDR2 FQNNGV. V lost 5 bases, J lost 3 bases, and 11 bases lay in between. The DNA for the CDR3 is TGTGCCAGCAGCCCCTCAGCAAACTACAATGAGCAGTTCTTC. It translates to CASSPSANYNEQFF.

This clonotype was detected only a few times. This sequence joins TRBV2 and TRBJ2-5, with D possibly called TRBD1 or TRBD2 (5 bases each). The CDR3 loop spans 11 amino acids. Trimming took 6 bases from V and 6 from J, leaving 8 bases between them. The germline V gene has CDR1 SNHLY and CDR2 FYNNEI. This CDR3 is CASRGEKTQYF. In DNA form, the CDR3 reads TGTGCCAGCAGGGGGGAGAAGACCCAGTACTTC.

This clonotype has a handful of counts. Because the CDR3 is missing its conserved closing phenylalanine or tryptophan, this is likely a read error. V usage is TRBV6-1 and J usage is TRBJ1-5; no firm D call. The CDR3 contains 14 residues. V was cut by 4 bases and J by 3 bases, with 10 bases left in between. Germline V gene sequence: CDR1 MNHNS, CDR2 SASEGT. The CDR3, as DNA: TGTGCCAGCAGTGCCGCGGACGTCAATCAGCCCCAGCATGTT. It translates to CASSAADVNQPQHV.

A few counts support this clonotype. The chain links TRBV5-1 to TRBJ1-1, with D possibly TRBD1 on 6 matching bases. V was trimmed by 6 bases and J by 0 bases, leaving 12 bases between them. CDR1 and CDR2 from the germline V gene are SGHRS and YFSETQ. The CDR3 length is 14 residues. CDR3 sequence (DNA): TGCGCCAGCAAAGGAGGGGGGATGAACACTGAAGCTTTCTTT. It specifies CASKGGGMNTEAFF.

This clonotype was seen more than once but under ten times. This chain links TRBV5-1 with TRBJ2-7, with a possible D match to TRBD1 (6 bases). Germline CDR1 SGHRS, CDR2 YFSETQ. The CDR3 spans 15 residues. V was clipped by 4 bases and J by 6 bases, with 20 bases between them. The DNA of the CDR3 is TGCGCCAGCAGCCCCACGGGGCAGGGGTTGTCCGAGCAGTACTTC. Encoded protein: CASSPTGQGLSEQYF.